These 8 T cell receptor beta chains came from one sample sequenced in a study of blood T cells in healthy people across ages. Primed by a sample-barcoded 5' primer and a J-beta primer mix, a second PCR proceeded for roughly 6 to 12 cycles. One entry per CDR3 protein, called by TCRdb with MiXCR from the 5' RACE reads. Here the sample spans approximately 800,000 distinct CDR3 sequences, roughly 60% being singletons. The sample comprised blood. These receptors were collected from a man aged 30 to 39 in good health.

In this sample, this clonotype turned up many times. The chain employs TRBV6-2 or TRBV6-3 and TRBJ2-4, with TRBD2 matching over 7 bases. Per the germline V gene, CDR1 is MNHEY and CDR2 is SVGEGT. Trimming removed 8 bases from V and 9 bases from J; junction bases left unmatched: 13. The CDR3 consists of 14 residues. CDR3 sequence reads: CASLKRGAGFIQYF. DNA of the CDR3: TGTGCCAGCCTAAAGCGGGGAGCGGGATTCATTCAGTACTTC.

The V call is TRBV3-1, the J call TRBJ2-7; D gene ambiguous. CDR1 is LGHDT and CDR2 is YNNKEL in the germline V gene (reference sequence). The CDR3 is 10 residues long. Trimming took off 10 bases at V and 1 base at J, with 5 bases between the two ends. CDR3 protein: CATPSYEQYF. In DNA, the CDR3 is TGTGCCACTCCTTCCTACGAGCAGTACTTC.

The chain links TRBV2 to TRBJ2-5; D remains unclear. The DNA matches TRBJ2-7 better at its end, which makes the J call doubtful. Germline CDR1 SNHLY, CDR2 FYNNEI. This CDR3 has 11 residues. CDR3 DNA: TGTGCCAGCAGTGAGACCTTCGAGCAGTACTTC. This codes for CASSETFEQYF.

J is TRBJ1-1 and V is TRBV3-1; 8 positions match TRBD1. Germline assignment: CDR1 LGHDT and CDR2 YNNKEL (reference sequence). CDR3 length: 13 residues. The junction had 3 bases not matched to a gene; V was cut back by 4 bases and J by 5 bases. The CDR3 DNA follows: TGTGCCAGCAGCCGGAGGACAGGGACTGAAGCTTTCTTT. Amino acid sequence: CASSRRTGTEAFF.

The chain has TRBV6-1 and TRBJ1-5, with no clear D. V lost 2 bases to trimming and J lost 8 bases, with 4 bases between them. The CDR3 covers 11 residues. The germline gives CDR1 MNHNS, CDR2 SASEGT. In DNA, the CDR3 is TGTGCCAGCAGTGAATTGGAGCCCCAGCATTTT. This codes for CASSELEPQHF.

This clonotype has more than one count but fewer than ten. V gene TRBV28 combines with J gene TRBJ2-6; D uncertain. The CDR3 has 15 amino acids. The V gene's germline CDR1 is MDHEN and CDR2 SYDVKM. V was shortened by 6 bases and J by 1 base, with 10 bases between the two germline ends. The CDR3 reads CASRERGSGANVLTF. The CDR3 bases are TGTGCCAGCAGAGAACGCGGATCTGGGGCCAACGTCCTGACTTTC.

This sequence joins TRBV5-1 and TRBJ2-3; tentative D call: TRBD2 (7 bases). The V end was cut by 4 bases, the J end by 2 bases, with 14 bases between. Per germline, CDR1 SGHRS and CDR2 YFSETQ. CDR3 length: 15 amino acids. The CDR3 coding sequence is TGCGCCAGCAGCCAGTTGGGGGGGCTCACAGATACGCAGTATTTT. Translated, it gives CASSQLGGLTDTQYF.

The chain carries TRBV2 and TRBJ2-5; 11 positions match TRBD2. The J call is doubtful: the DNA matches TRBJ2-7 better. CDR3 size: 15 residues. Germline loops: CDR1 SNHLY, CDR2 FYNNEI. This CDR3 is CASSLLTSGTNEQYF. The CDR3 nucleotides read TGTGCCAGCAGCCTCCTGACTAGCGGGACAAACGAGCAGTACTTC.